This T cell receptor (beta chain) originates from a study of cytomegalovirus exposure and HLA in healthy donors. V lost 4 bases, J lost 6 bases, and 23 bases stayed unmatched. Germline assignment: CDR1 LGHNT and CDR2 FRNRAP. CDR3 length: 20 residues. It was with 60 Vbeta and 13 Jbeta primers that the PCR ran. Using immunoSEQ multiplex PCR, the repertoire was profiled, and TCRdb retains in-frame clones only, with some absent. The sample spans around 52,000 clones; the ten largest clones claim approximately 9.9%. The specimen sequenced was PBMCs. This clonotype originated in a woman aged 45-60 years in good health and CMV-seropositive. The chain recombines TRBV12-5 with TRBJ2-3; 9 bases fit TRBD2. The CDR3, as DNA: TGTGCTAGTGGTTCGGGCATGGGGGCCGCTAGCGGGGTCTCGGGGGATACGCAGTATTTT. It encodes CASGSGMGAASGVSGDTQYF.